These T cell receptor beta chains were read from a single sample in a study of T cells in Graves' hyperthyroidism and ophthalmopathy. One entry per CDR3 protein, called by TCRdb with MiXCR from the multiplex PCR reads. The table lists about 500,000 distinct CDR3 sequences, approximately 16% of them singletons, with 25% to 35% in the top ten. Sequenced sample: blood. The origin of the receptors is a woman in her 30s with Graves' ophthalmopathy. The CDR3 runs from the conserved cysteine through the conserved F or W. A D gene is named only where the DNA matches it firmly. Not all rows give a size; the values are once, few, many and, for expanded clones, a class.

v_gene: TRBV5-1; abundance: many; j_gene: TRBJ2-7; d_gene: .; CDR3aa: CASRSPSLYEQYF; CDR3nt: TGCGCCAGCAGGAGCCCTTCCCTCTACGAGCAGTACTTC
v_gene: TRBV29-1; abundance: .; j_gene: TRBJ2-7; d_gene: .; CDR3aa: CSVVRDYEQYF; CDR3nt: TGCAGCGTTGTACGGGACTACGAGCAGTACTTC
v_gene: TRBV5-1; abundance: many; j_gene: TRBJ2-4; d_gene: TRBD1; CDR3aa: CASSLGGGADIQYF; CDR3nt: TGCGCCAGCAGCTTGGGAGGGGGCGCGGACATTCAGTACTTC
v_gene: TRBV27; abundance: many; j_gene: TRBJ2-1; d_gene: TRBD2; CDR3aa: CASSLSRTSSYNEQFF; CDR3nt: TGTGCCAGCAGTTTATCTCGGACTAGCTCCTACAATGAGCAGTTCTTC
v_gene: TRBV18; abundance: many; j_gene: TRBJ2-7; d_gene: .; CDR3aa: CASSPRVGVLVYEQYF; CDR3nt: TGTGCCAGCTCACCACGGGTCGGGGTCCTTGTTTACGAGCAGTACTTC
v_gene: TRBV20-1; abundance: many; j_gene: TRBJ2-1; d_gene: .; CDR3aa: CSANGVDYRNEQFF; CDR3nt: TGCAGTGCTAACGGGGTCGACTATAGGAATGAGCAGTTCTTC
v_gene: TRBV30; abundance: many; j_gene: TRBJ1-6; d_gene: .; CDR3aa: CAWIKGGNSPLHF; CDR3nt: TGTGCCTGGATCAAGGGGGGTAATTCACCCCTCCACTTT
v_gene: TRBV7-2; abundance: many; j_gene: TRBJ1-2; d_gene: TRBD1; CDR3aa: CASSLATGGYGYTF; CDR3nt: TGTGCCAGCAGCTTAGCGACAGGGGGCTATGGCTACACCTTC
v_gene: TRBV7-9; abundance: many; j_gene: TRBJ2-1; d_gene: .; CDR3aa: CASSLGFLGRNEQFF; CDR3nt: TGTGCCAGCAGCTTAGGGTTCCTAGGCCGTAATGAGCAGTTCTTC
v_gene: TRBV20-1; abundance: few; j_gene: TRBJ2-1; d_gene: .; CDR3aa: CSARDFKPEQFF; CDR3nt: TGCAGTGCTAGAGATTTCAAGCCCGAGCAGTTCTTC
v_gene: TRBV20-1; abundance: many; j_gene: TRBJ2-1; d_gene: TRBD1; CDR3aa: CSGQGRVDNEQFF; CDR3nt: TGCAGTGGACAGGGGAGAGTTGACAATGAGCAGTTCTTC
v_gene: TRBV20-1; abundance: once; j_gene: TRBJ2-5; d_gene: .; CDR3aa: CSTRVGGQETQYF; CDR3nt: TGCAGTACTAGAGTAGGGGGCCAAGAGACCCAGTACTTC
v_gene: TRBV7-3; abundance: .; j_gene: TRBJ2-3; d_gene: TRBD2; CDR3aa: CASSSGNFDTQYF; CDR3nt: TGTGCCAGCAGTAGCGGGAACTTTGATACGCAGTATTTT
v_gene: TRBV7-3; abundance: .; j_gene: TRBJ2-7; d_gene: TRBD2; CDR3aa: CASSLATGGSGEQYF; CDR3nt: TGTGCCAGCAGCTTGGCAACGGGAGGTAGCGGCGAGCAGTACTTC
v_gene: TRBV4-3; abundance: many; j_gene: TRBJ2-3; d_gene: .; CDR3aa: CASSQELSGITDTQYF; CDR3nt: TGCGCCAGCAGCCAAGAACTATCTGGCATCACAGATACGCAGTATTTT
v_gene: TRBV12-3/TRBV12-4; abundance: many; j_gene: TRBJ2-7; d_gene: TRBD1; CDR3aa: CASSFELGGTGSNYEQYF; CDR3nt: TGTGCCAGCAGTTTCGAGTTGGGCGGGACAGGGAGTAACTACGAGCAGTACTTC
v_gene: TRBV29-1; abundance: .; j_gene: TRBJ2-3; d_gene: .; CDR3aa: CSVDREVQYF; CDR3nt: TGCAGCGTTGACAGGGAAGTGCAGTATTTT
v_gene: TRBV4-3; abundance: few; j_gene: TRBJ1-2; d_gene: .; CDR3aa: CASSQGGAGPNYGYTF; CDR3nt: TGCGCCAGCAGCCAAGGGGGGGCAGGGCCGAACTATGGCTACACCTTC
v_gene: TRBV7-9; abundance: many; j_gene: TRBJ2-5; d_gene: .; CDR3aa: CASSLSEGLQRETQYF; CDR3nt: TGTGCCAGCAGCTTATCAGAGGGACTCCAGAGGGAGACCCAGTACTTC
v_gene: TRBV20-1; abundance: .; j_gene: TRBJ2-5; d_gene: TRBD2; CDR3aa: CSAPSAGEGVLHF; CDR3nt: TGCAGTGCTCCCTCAGCGGGAGAAGGGGTATTGCACTTC
v_gene: TRBV27; abundance: many; j_gene: TRBJ1-1; d_gene: .; CDR3aa: CASSLESGRDTEAFF; CDR3nt: TGTGCCAGCAGTTTAGAGTCGGGGAGGGACACTGAAGCTTTCTTT
v_gene: TRBV7-9; abundance: many; j_gene: TRBJ2-1; d_gene: TRBD2; CDR3aa: CASSPGGGREQFF; CDR3nt: TGTGCCAGCAGCCCGGGGGGGGGCCGAGAGCAGTTCTTC
v_gene: TRBV7-9; abundance: few; j_gene: TRBJ1-6; d_gene: .; CDR3aa: CASSPLGQNSPLHF; CDR3nt: TGTGCCAGCAGCCCCCTGGGCCAGAATTCACCCCTCCACTTT
v_gene: TRBV6-1; abundance: .; j_gene: TRBJ2-1; d_gene: .; CDR3aa: CATGEGSVYNEQFF; CDR3nt: TGTGCCACCGGTGAGGGGTCGGTTTACAATGAGCAGTTCTTC
v_gene: TRBV28; abundance: many; j_gene: TRBJ2-7; d_gene: .; CDR3aa: CASSLPSAYEQYF; CDR3nt: TGTGCCAGCAGTTTACCTTCTGCCTACGAGCAGTACTTC
v_gene: TRBV7-2; abundance: .; j_gene: TRBJ2-7; d_gene: TRBD2; CDR3aa: CASSLRIGTSGSEQYF; CDR3nt: TGTGCCAGCAGCTTACGAATAGGGACTAGCGGGAGCGAGCAGTACTTC
v_gene: TRBV20-1; abundance: .; j_gene: TRBJ2-7; d_gene: .; CDR3aa: CSGRGYSYEQYF; CDR3nt: TGCAGCGGTCGAGGATACTCCTACGAGCAGTACTTC
v_gene: TRBV28; abundance: few; j_gene: TRBJ2-1; d_gene: TRBD2; CDR3aa: CASKSGGAYNEQFF; CDR3nt: TGTGCCAGCAAAAGCGGGGGGGCATACAATGAGCAGTTCTTC
v_gene: TRBV6-1; abundance: few; j_gene: TRBJ2-7; d_gene: .; CDR3aa: CASSGYSYEQYF; CDR3nt: TGTGCCAGCAGTGGATACAGTTACGAGCAGTACTTC
v_gene: TRBV11-2; abundance: many; j_gene: TRBJ2-2; d_gene: .; CDR3aa: CASIVITGELFF; CDR3nt: TGTGCCAGCATAGTCATAACCGGGGAGCTGTTTTTT
v_gene: TRBV18; abundance: .; j_gene: TRBJ2-3; d_gene: TRBD2; CDR3aa: CASSPLEAGADTQYF; CDR3nt: TGTGCCAGCTCACCGCTGGAAGCGGGGGCAGATACGCAGTATTTT
v_gene: TRBV18; abundance: many; j_gene: TRBJ2-1; d_gene: .; CDR3aa: CASSPLRHNEQFF; CDR3nt: TGTGCCAGCTCACCACTTCGCCACAATGAGCAGTTCTTC
v_gene: TRBV7-8; abundance: many; j_gene: TRBJ2-1; d_gene: TRBD2; CDR3aa: CASSPSSGRDNEQFF; CDR3nt: TGTGCCAGCAGCCCCTCTAGCGGGAGGGACAATGAGCAGTTCTTC
v_gene: TRBV5-6; abundance: .; j_gene: TRBJ2-2; d_gene: .; CDR3aa: CASSLVRGTGELFF; CDR3nt: TGTGCCAGCAGCTTGGTGCGGGGCACCGGGGAGCTGTTTTTT
v_gene: TRBV19; abundance: .; j_gene: TRBJ1-5; d_gene: TRBD1; CDR3aa: CASQPRQGPGNQPQHF; CDR3nt: TGTGCCAGTCAACCAAGACAGGGGCCGGGCAATCAGCCCCAGCATTTT
v_gene: TRBV28; abundance: many; j_gene: TRBJ2-4; d_gene: TRBD1; CDR3aa: CASTGTGIGKNIQYF; CDR3nt: TGTGCCAGCACAGGGACAGGGATTGGCAAAAACATTCAGTACTTC
v_gene: TRBV7-2; abundance: many; j_gene: TRBJ2-1; d_gene: TRBD2; CDR3aa: CASSLVSGSGEQFF; CDR3nt: TGTGCCAGCAGCTTAGTTAGCGGGAGCGGTGAGCAGTTCTTC
v_gene: TRBV4-3; abundance: .; j_gene: TRBJ1-3; d_gene: TRBD1; CDR3aa: CASSQDPTRQGAPGNTIYF; CDR3nt: TGCGCCAGCAGCCAAGATCCGACGAGACAGGGAGCCCCTGGAAACACCATATATTTT
v_gene: TRBV7-2; abundance: .; j_gene: TRBJ2-5; d_gene: .; CDR3aa: CASSPPWGGGAKTQYF; CDR3nt: TGTGCCAGCAGCCCCCCTTGGGGAGGGGGCGCGAAGACCCAGTACTTC
v_gene: TRBV6-2/TRBV6-3; abundance: many; j_gene: TRBJ2-1; d_gene: TRBD1; CDR3aa: CASSMDRDLGEQFF; CDR3nt: TGTGCCAGCAGCATGGACAGGGACTTGGGGGAGCAGTTCTTC
v_gene: TRBV20-1; abundance: .; j_gene: TRBJ2-7; d_gene: TRBD2; CDR3aa: CSARDGTKGNYEQYF; CDR3nt: TGCAGTGCTAGAGATGGGACTAAGGGAAACTACGAGCAGTACTTC
v_gene: TRBV28; abundance: many; j_gene: TRBJ2-1; d_gene: .; CDR3aa: CASSLSGGVNEQFF; CDR3nt: TGTGCCAGCAGTTTATCGGGTGGGGTCAATGAGCAGTTCTTC
v_gene: TRBV5-1; abundance: many; j_gene: TRBJ1-1; d_gene: .; CDR3aa: CASRGRAEAFF; CDR3nt: TGCGCCAGTAGGGGCAGGGCGGAAGCTTTCTTT
v_gene: TRBV7-2; abundance: many; j_gene: TRBJ2-3; d_gene: .; CDR3aa: CASSGNTDTQYF; CDR3nt: TGTGCCAGCAGCGGCAACACAGATACGCAGTATTTT
v_gene: TRBV6-2/TRBV6-3; abundance: .; j_gene: TRBJ2-1; d_gene: .; CDR3aa: CASTQFVSRGEQFF; CDR3nt: TGTGCCAGCACCCAATTCGTCAGTCGGGGGGAGCAGTTCTTC
v_gene: TRBV25-1; abundance: .; j_gene: TRBJ2-1; d_gene: TRBD1; CDR3aa: CASSDPGQGYNEQFF; CDR3nt: TGTGCCAGCAGTGACCCGGGACAGGGCTACAATGAGCAGTTCTTC
v_gene: TRBV7-8; abundance: .; j_gene: TRBJ1-5; d_gene: TRBD1; CDR3aa: CASSPTRGQGSTRFPQPQHF; CDR3nt: TGTGCCAGCAGCCCAACCCGGGGACAGGGGTCAACCCGTTTCCCTCAGCCCCAGCATTTT
v_gene: TRBV6-2/TRBV6-3; abundance: .; j_gene: TRBJ2-7; d_gene: .; CDR3aa: CASTNGQAEEYEQYF; CDR3nt: TGTGCCAGCACAAACGGCCAGGCAGAAGAATACGAGCAGTACTTC
v_gene: TRBV9; abundance: .; j_gene: TRBJ1-2; d_gene: TRBD1; CDR3aa: CASSASPGQGVTYGYTF; CDR3nt: TGTGCCAGCAGCGCCTCCCCGGGACAGGGGGTTACGTATGGCTACACCTTC
v_gene: TRBV28; abundance: .; j_gene: TRBJ2-3; d_gene: TRBD2; CDR3aa: CASSFTSGLGTGTDTQYF; CDR3nt: TGTGCCAGCAGTTTCACGTCGGGACTAGGGACCGGCACAGATACGCAGTATTTT
v_gene: TRBV12-3/TRBV12-4; abundance: many; j_gene: TRBJ2-7; d_gene: TRBD2; CDR3aa: CASSTRTSGYEQYF; CDR3nt: TGTGCCAGCAGCACTAGGACTAGCGGCTACGAGCAGTACTTC
v_gene: TRBV12-3/TRBV12-4; abundance: few; j_gene: TRBJ1-4; d_gene: .; CDR3aa: CASSLAGKYEKLFF; CDR3nt: TGTGCCAGCAGTTTAGCAGGGAAGTATGAAAAACTGTTTTTT
v_gene: TRBV4-3; abundance: few; j_gene: TRBJ2-3; d_gene: TRBD2; CDR3aa: CASSQQMPGTSSTDTQYF; CDR3nt: TGCGCCAGCAGCCAACAAATGCCCGGGACTAGCAGCACAGATACGCAGTATTTT
v_gene: TRBV7-9; abundance: .; j_gene: TRBJ2-5; d_gene: TRBD2; CDR3aa: CASPPPETSGIGSPQETQYF; CDR3nt: TGTGCCAGCCCCCCCCCCGAGACTAGCGGGATTGGGTCTCCCCAAGAGACCCAGTACTTC
v_gene: TRBV28; abundance: many; j_gene: TRBJ2-1; d_gene: .; CDR3aa: CASRRLETYNEQFF; CDR3nt: TGTGCCAGCAGAAGACTAGAAACCTACAATGAGCAGTTCTTC